These 21 T cell receptor beta chains came from one sample sequenced in a study of CD8+ T cells in alopecia areata. Treatment in this sample: oral pan-JAK inhibitor, 5-10 mg twice daily. Extraction and reverse transcription of RNA yielded cDNA as the sequencing template. Method: immunoSEQ multiplex PCR; TCRdb's copy keeps in-frame clones and lacks some. Altogether a few hundred thousand clones are present, roughly two fifths being singletons, with the ten largest covering under 0.55%. The source was CD4+ T cells sorted from blood, collected between weeks 30 and 35, from a patient treated with tofacitinib. These receptors were collected from a human donor with alopecia areata.

CDR3 region: CASSPPQTVAFF. The CDR3 nucleotides read TGTGCCAGCTCACCACCGCAGACAGTGGCTTTCTTT. The rearrangement uses TRBV18 and TRBJ1-1; TRBD1 might be the D (5 bases). Germline-derived CDR1 and CDR2 are KGHSH and LQKENI. The CDR3 loop spans 12 amino acids. Deletions cut 0 bases from V and 11 bases from J, with 10 bases between.

This clone has just one count. The same CDR3 arises from other DNA sequences in this sample as well. V and J are TRBV6-5 and TRBJ1-1; 7 bases align to TRBD1. The CDR3 runs 14 residues. Trimming took 4 bases from V and 2 from J; bases not matched to a gene: 4. Germline CDR1 reads MNHEY; CDR2 reads SVGAGI. CDR3 region: CASSSYRGNTEAFF. The CDR3 DNA is TGTGCCAGCAGTTCGTACAGGGGAAACACTGAAGCTTTCTTT.

This sequence joins TRBV11-2 and TRBJ2-5; 8 positions agree with TRBD1. The CDR3 totals 13 residues. Germline CDR1 SGHAT, CDR2 FQNNGV. The junction had 3 bases not matched to a gene; V was cut back by 5 bases and J by 4 bases. DNA of the CDR3: TGTGCCAGCAGCGCAGACAGGGGAGAGACCCAGTACTTC. Protein: CASSADRGETQYF. Full variable domain (rest looked up from reference TRBV11-2 and TRBJ2-5): EAGVAQSPRYKIIEKRQSVAFWCNPISGHATLYWYQQILGQGPKLLIQFQNNGVVDDSQLPKDRFSAERLKGVDSTLKIQPAKLEDSAVYLCASSADRGETQYFGPGTRLLVL.

The chain carries TRBV15 and TRBJ2-7, with D possibly TRBD2 on 6 matching bases. From germline, CDR1 is LNHNV and CDR2 YYDKDF (reference sequence). The CDR3 is made up of 15 amino acids. V was cut by 8 bases and J by 8 bases, with 25 bases left in between. CDR3: CATSQASSGGTQQYF. The CDR3 DNA follows: TGTGCCACCTCCCAAGCGTCGTCCGGCGGGACGCAGCAGTACTTC.

This clone was picked up a small number of times. The rearrangement joins TRBV15 to TRBJ1-5; 10 bases are a match to TRBD1. The CDR3 extends over 14 amino acids. Losses at the gene ends were 3 bases for V and 4 bases for J; bases not matched to a gene: 0. Germline loops: CDR1 LNHNV, CDR2 YYDKDF (reference sequence). The CDR3 DNA is TGTGCCACCAGCAGGGGACAGGGGAATCAGCCCCAGCATTTT. Encoded protein: CATSRGQGNQPQHF.

This clone turned up a few times. CDR3 residues: CASSLDGTGGGQPQHF. The CDR3, as DNA: TGTGCCAGCAGCTTGGACGGGACAGGGGGAGGTCAGCCCCAGCATTTT. This chain connects TRBV5-4 to TRBJ1-5; TRBD1 aligns across 11 bases. The CDR3 totals 16 residues. Germline CDR1 reads SGHNT; CDR2 reads YYREEE (reference sequence). The trim removed 0 bases at V and 6 bases at J, leaving 5 bases unmatched.

The rearrangement links TRBV7-2 to TRBJ2-2; 10 bases align to TRBD2. CDR3 length equals 15 residues. J was trimmed by 4 bases and V by 6 bases; bases with no gene match: 5. CDR1 is SGHTA, CDR2 FQGNSA, per germline. The chain's CDR3 is CASSKTSGVTGELFF. Written as DNA, the CDR3 is TGTGCCAGCAGTAAAACTAGCGGGGTCACCGGGGAGCTGTTTTTT.

This sequence joins TRBV6-1 and TRBJ2-7; D is uncertain. This CDR3 is 12 amino acids long. The germline CDR1 and CDR2 sequences are MNHNS and SASEGT. The V gene lost 4 bases and the J gene lost 0 bases, with 4 bases spanning the gap. The chain's CDR3 is CASSVSSYEQYF. Written as DNA, the CDR3 is TGTGCCAGCAGTGTGAGCTCCTACGAGCAGTACTTC.

The rearrangement joins TRBV4-1 to TRBJ1-1; D is undetermined. The CDR3 is made up of 16 amino acids. V lost 1 base and J 7 bases, leaving 19 bases between the germline ends. Germline-derived CDR1 and CDR2 are MGHRA and YSYEKL. CDR3 in DNA: TGCGCCAGCAGCCAAGTCCTCGTAAAGAAAGTCAATGAAGCTTTCTTT. Translation gives CASSQVLVKKVNEAFF.

The chain is built from TRBV9 and TRBJ2-1, with 12 bases fitting TRBD1. The germline V gene encodes CDR1 SGDLS and CDR2 YYNGEE. V shed 4 bases, J shed 7 bases, and the junction held 9 bases outside the gene matches. This CDR3 comprises 16 residues. The CDR3 nucleotides are TGTGCCAGCAGCCTGACGCCGGGACAGGGGGCTAATGAGCAGTTCTTC. Protein product: CASSLTPGQGANEQFF.

V gene TRBV19 combines with J gene TRBJ1-2; 10 bases align to TRBD1. With V trimmed by 8 bases and J by 7 bases, 7 bases remained unmatched. The V gene's germline CDR1 is LNHDA and CDR2 SQIVND (reference sequence). This CDR3 has 13 residues. CDR3 residues: CASSPRDRGGYTF. Here the CDR3 DNA reads TGTGCCAGTTCCCCCCGGGACAGGGGTGGCTACACCTTC.

The chain recombines TRBV5-1 with TRBJ2-2; the match to TRBD1 covers 7 bases. CDR3 length: 16 residues. Germline lookup yields CDR1 SGHRS and CDR2 YFSETQ. Trimming at V came to 3 bases and at J to 0 bases, leaving 5 bases not matched to a gene. The DNA of the CDR3 is TGCGCCAGCAGCTCTGGGACAGCTTCGAACACCGGGGAGCTGTTTTTT. As protein: CASSSGTASNTGELFF. Filled out from reference TRBV5-1 and TRBJ2-2, the complete variable domain reads KAGVTQTPRYLIKTRGQQVTLSCSPISGHRSVSWYQQTPGQGLQFLFEYFSETQRNKGNFPGRFSGRQFSNSRSEMNVSTLELGDSALYLCASSSGTASNTGELFFGEGSRLTVL.

The chain links TRBV15 to TRBJ2-7; no definite D call. Germline assignment: CDR1 LNHNV and CDR2 YYDKDF (reference sequence). CDR3 length: 14 amino acids. Trimming removed 0 bases at V and 1 base at J, with 7 bases between. The CDR3 here is CATSRDEGSYEQYF. For the CDR3, the DNA is TGTGCCACCAGCAGAGATGAAGGTTCCTACGAGCAGTACTTC. Based on the CDR3 plus reference TRBV15 and TRBJ2-7, the full variable domain is DAMVIQNPRYQVTQFGKPVTLSCSQTLNHNVMYWYQQKSSQAPKLLFHYYDKDFNNEADTPDNFQSRRPNTSFCFLDIRSPGLGDTAMYLCATSRDEGSYEQYFGPGTRLTVT.

The rearrangement joins TRBV2 to TRBJ2-5; D gene unclear. The V and J ends lost 2 bases and 1 base respectively, with 8 bases between them. Germline V CDR1 and CDR2: SNHLY, FYNNEI. The length of the CDR3 is 14 residues. The CDR3 DNA follows: TGTGCCAGCAGTGAACGTGTAGTCCAAGAGACCCAGTACTTC. Translating it yields CASSERVVQETQYF.

The V gene is TRBV2, the J gene TRBJ1-1; D not certain. The CDR3 is made up of 13 amino acids. V lost 1 base to trimming and J lost 5 bases, with 8 bases between them. Per germline, CDR1 SNHLY and CDR2 FYNNEI. The CDR3 bases are TGTGCCAGCAGTGAAGAAGGGATTACTGAAGCTTTCTTT. Translating it yields CASSEEGITEAFF.

The V and J genes are TRBV6-5 and TRBJ2-7; tentative D call: TRBD2 (5 bases). V was trimmed by 0 bases and J by 0 bases, leaving 9 bases between them. CDR1 is MNHEY and CDR2 is SVGAGI in the germline V gene. The CDR3 consists of 15 residues. CDR3 nucleotide sequence: TGTGCCAGCAGTTACTCGAAGAGCGGCTCCTACGAGCAGTACTTC. Amino acid sequence: CASSYSKSGSYEQYF.

The V gene is TRBV30, the J gene TRBJ2-5; 13 nucleotides line up with TRBD2. The CDR3 has 13 residues. Germline CDR1 and CDR2: GTSNPN and SVGIG (reference sequence). Trimming removed 6 bases from V and 5 bases from J; junction bases left unmatched: 3. The CDR3 coding sequence is TGTGCCTGCACGACTAGCGGGGGGGAGACCCAGTACTTC. As protein: CACTTSGGETQYF.

This clone was seen only a few times. V is TRBV6-5 and J is TRBJ2-1; D is unclear. With 3 bases removed from V and 0 bases from J, the gap between germline ends came to 12 bases. This CDR3 spans 16 amino acids. Per the germline V gene, CDR1 is MNHEY and CDR2 is SVGAGI. CDR3 sequence reads: CASSYGRHPSYNEQFF. CDR3 DNA: TGTGCCAGCAGTTATGGCAGGCACCCCTCCTACAATGAGCAGTTCTTC.

This clone has more than one count but fewer than ten. The rearrangement links TRBV7-9 to TRBJ2-6, with D uncertain. The V end was cut by 2 bases, the J end by 1 base, with 6 bases between. The CDR3 totals 15 residues. CDR1 is SEHNR, CDR2 FQNEAQ, per germline (reference sequence). The chain's CDR3 is CASSLRGSGANVLTF. CDR3 in DNA: TGTGCCAGCAGCTTACGTGGGTCTGGGGCCAACGTCCTGACTTTC.

The chain couples TRBV7-9 to TRBJ2-7; 13 bases fit TRBD2. CDR3 length: 16 residues. Trimming took 5 bases from V and 3 from J; bases not matched to a gene: 7. Per germline, CDR1 SEHNR and CDR2 FQNEAQ (reference sequence). The CDR3 nucleotides read TGTGCCAGCAGCGCGGGGACTAGCGGGGTCCTCTACGAGCAGTACTTC. It encodes CASSAGTSGVLYEQYF. The whole variable domain, remainder taken from reference TRBV7-9 and TRBJ2-7, is DTGVSQNPRHKITKRGQNVTFRCDPISEHNRLYWYRQTLGQGPEFLTYFQNEAQLEKSRLLSDRFSAERPKGSFSTLEIQRTEQGDSAMYLCASSAGTSGVLYEQYFGPGTRLTVT.

Only a few counts were recorded for this clone. The rearrangement links TRBV6-5 to TRBJ1-1; D unresolved. This CDR3 is 13 amino acids long. Trimming removed 2 bases at V and 6 bases at J, with 10 bases between. The germline gives CDR1 MNHEY, CDR2 SVGAGI. The CDR3 DNA reads TGTGCCAGCAGTTACGAATCTCGGGCTGAAGCTTTCTTT. Protein sequence: CASSYESRAEAFF.